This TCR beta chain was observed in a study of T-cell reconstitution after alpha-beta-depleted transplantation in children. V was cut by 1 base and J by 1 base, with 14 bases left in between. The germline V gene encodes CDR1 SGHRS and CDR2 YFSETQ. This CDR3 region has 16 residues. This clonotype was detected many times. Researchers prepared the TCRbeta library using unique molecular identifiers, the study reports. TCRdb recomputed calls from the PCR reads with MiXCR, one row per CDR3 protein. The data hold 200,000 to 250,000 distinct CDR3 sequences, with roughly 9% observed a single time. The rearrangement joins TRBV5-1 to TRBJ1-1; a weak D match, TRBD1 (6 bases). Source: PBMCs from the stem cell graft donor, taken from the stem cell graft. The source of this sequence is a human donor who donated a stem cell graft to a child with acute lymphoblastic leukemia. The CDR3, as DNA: TGCGCCAGCAGCTTGACTAACCAGGGGTCGAACACTGAAGCTTTCTTT. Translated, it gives CASSLTNQGSNTEAFF.